A selection of T cell receptor beta chains follows, all from one sample in a study of blood T cell repertoires in COVID-19. Produced via immunoSEQ multiplex PCR; TCRdb's table is partial and in-frame only. The repertoire includes about 170,000 clones, about 88% of them detected once, and approximately 6.5% sits in the top ten. The sample taken for sequencing was peripheral blood. All receptors come from a woman older than 75 in a cohort sampled during active or convalescent COVID-19. Both conserved end residues are part of each CDR3. The D gene is left open where the match is weak. Clone size, where shown, is once, few, many, or a class for clones that have expanded.

D: TRBD1; V: TRBV5-1; size: -; J: TRBJ1-2; DNA: TGCGCCAGCAGCTCGACAGGGGGCGACTATGGCTACACCTTC; CDR3: CASSSTGGDYGYTF
D: -; V: TRBV4-1; size: -; J: TRBJ1-1; DNA: TGCGCCAGCAGCCAAGAGGACACGAACACTGAAGCTTTCTTT; CDR3: CASSQEDTNTEAFF
D: -; V: TRBV10-3; size: -; J: TRBJ1-2; DNA: TGTGCCACTTTAACAGGAATCGGGAACTATGGCTACACCTTC; CDR3: CATLTGIGNYGYTF
D: TRBD1; V: TRBV9; size: -; J: TRBJ1-6; DNA: TGTGCCAGCAGCGTAGAGGGACAGGGTTATTCACCCCTCCACTTT; CDR3: CASSVEGQGYSPLHF
D: -; V: TRBV12-3/TRBV12-4; size: -; J: TRBJ1-4; DNA: TGTGCCAGCAGTTTAGTAAGCGAAAAACTGTTTTTT; CDR3: CASSLVSEKLFF
D: -; V: TRBV4-1; size: -; J: TRBJ2-4; DNA: TGCGCCAGCAGCCAAGATGCGGGCCTAGCCAAAAACATTCAGTACTTC; CDR3: CASSQDAGLAKNIQYF
D: -; V: TRBV7-9; size: -; J: TRBJ1-5; DNA: TGTGCCAGCAGCTTAGACCCCCGAGGAAGCAATCAGCCCCAGCATTTT; CDR3: CASSLDPRGSNQPQHF
D: TRBD1; V: TRBV10-3; size: -; J: TRBJ2-2; DNA: TGTGCCATCAGTGCCTCAAACAGGGGGCGCCGCACCGGGGAGCTGTTTTTT; CDR3: CAISASNRGRRTGELFF
D: TRBD2; V: TRBV7-9; size: -; J: TRBJ2-3; DNA: TGTGCCAGCAGCTTAGGTGGACTAGCGGGGCACGGGGATACGCAGTATTTT; CDR3: CASSLGGLAGHGDTQYF
D: -; V: TRBV21-1; size: -; J: TRBJ1-5; DNA: TGTGCCAGCAGCAAAGATACAAGGGGCTATAGCAATCAGCCCCAGCATTTT; CDR3: CASSKDTRGYSNQPQHF
D: -; V: TRBV3-1/TRBV3-2; size: -; J: TRBJ1-1; DNA: TGTGCCAGCAGCCAAGCCTACGGGAACACTGAAGCTTTCTTT; CDR3: CASSQAYGNTEAFF
D: -; V: TRBV4-1; size: -; J: TRBJ1-3; DNA: TGCGCCAGCAGCCAAGTATCTGGAAACACCATATATTTT; CDR3: CASSQVSGNTIYF
D: TRBD1; V: TRBV6-5; size: -; J: TRBJ1-5; DNA: TGTGCCAGCAGATCCGGACAGGGGGAGTATCAGCCCCAGCATTTT; CDR3: CASRSGQGEYQPQHF
D: -; V: TRBV28; size: -; J: TRBJ1-3; DNA: TGTGCCAGCACCCGGGGGGGCGACCTCTCTGGAAACACCATATATTTT; CDR3: CASTRGGDLSGNTIYF
D: -; V: TRBV3-1/TRBV3-2; size: -; J: TRBJ1-3; DNA: TGTGCCAGCAGCCAAGATCCCCTGGGAGGGAACACCATATATTTT; CDR3: CASSQDPLGGNTIYF
D: -; V: TRBV5-1; size: -; J: TRBJ1-2; DNA: TGCGCCAGCAGCTTAGAAGGCAGCGCTTATGGCTACACCTTC; CDR3: CASSLEGSAYGYTF
D: -; V: TRBV3-1/TRBV3-2; size: -; J: TRBJ2-1; DNA: TGTGCCAGCAGCCAAGATACAGGGTGGGGTGAGCAGTTCTTC; CDR3: CASSQDTGWGEQFF
D: TRBD1; V: TRBV4-1; size: -; J: TRBJ2-7; DNA: TGCGCCAGCAGCCAAGTCGCTAACAGGGGTTCCTACGAGCAGTACTTC; CDR3: CASSQVANRGSYEQYF
D: -; V: TRBV28; size: -; J: TRBJ1-4; DNA: TGTGCCACTGAGAGGTCAACTAATGAAAAACTGTTTTTT; CDR3: CATERSTNEKLFF
D: -; V: TRBV6-5; size: once; J: TRBJ1-1; DNA: TGTGCCAGCAGTTCAAGGGGCGTGAACACTGAAGCTTTCTTT; CDR3: CASSSRGVNTEAFF
D: -; V: TRBV5-4; size: -; J: TRBJ1-3; DNA: TGTGCCAGCAGCTCTCCAGGGGACTCTGGAAACACCATATATTTT; CDR3: CASSSPGDSGNTIYF
D: -; V: TRBV27; size: -; J: TRBJ1-1; DNA: TGTGCCAGCACTCTTAAGCGGGGAGGCACTGAAGCTTTCTTT; CDR3: CASTLKRGGTEAFF
D: -; V: TRBV21-1; size: -; J: TRBJ2-3; DNA: TGTGCCAGCAGCAAATCGCTCGCGGATACGCAGTATTTT; CDR3: CASSKSLADTQYF
D: -; V: TRBV6-2/TRBV6-3; size: -; J: TRBJ2-2; DNA: TGTGCCAGCAGTTACATGGGAGGTGGGGAGCTGTTTTTT; CDR3: CASSYMGGGELFF
D: -; V: TRBV11-3; size: -; J: TRBJ2-1; DNA: TGTGCCAGCAGCCAAGGATGGGGGGACGATGAGCAGTTCTTC; CDR3: CASSQGWGDDEQFF
D: -; V: TRBV11-2; size: once; J: TRBJ2-3; DNA: TGTGCCAGCAGCTCAGATCCCGTCTCAGATACGCAGTATTTT; CDR3: CASSSDPVSDTQYF
D: -; V: TRBV2; size: -; J: TRBJ1-4; DNA: TGTGCCAGCAGTGAATCGACGGGGGGCGAAAAACTGTTTTTT; CDR3: CASSESTGGEKLFF